A single sample gave rise to the 27 T cell receptor beta chains below, sequenced in a study of CD8 T cell repertoires and HIV-1 epitope variants. These TCRs' antigens remain unknown. The table came from immunoSEQ multiplex PCR; TCRdb's copy has only in-frame clones and leaves some out. In the table there are some 4,100 clones, 65% to 70% of which are singletons. The sequencing input was cultured CD8+ T cells derived from PBMCs. All receptors come from a male donor with HIV.

The chain is built from TRBV28 and TRBJ2-3; D uncertain. The CDR3 runs 14 residues. Germline V gene lookup returns CDR1 MDHEN and CDR2 SYDVKM. The V gene lost 5 bases and the J gene lost 0 bases, with 9 bases spanning the gap. This CDR3 reads CASSPVVSTDTQYF. DNA for the CDR3: TGTGCCAGCAGTCCGGTAGTAAGCACAGATACGCAGTATTTT.

The rearrangement links TRBV12-2 to TRBJ1-2; the table's D call, TRBD1, has no DNA check behind it. TRBV12-2 is a pseudogene locus. CDR3 size: 18 residues. The CDR3 bases are TGTGCAAGTCGCGGCCTCCGGGACAGGGGGAGGTTGAACTATGGCTACACCTTC. It is translated as CASRGLRDRGRLNYGYTF.

This clone was seen a handful of times. This chain uses TRBV2 with TRBJ1-4; TRBD1 aligns across 10 bases. The germline V gene encodes CDR1 SNHLY and CDR2 FYNNEI. The CDR3 covers 14 residues. V trimming: 6 bases; J trimming: 6 bases; junction bases outside the gene matches: 4. CDR3 DNA: TGTGCCAGCAGGGGGACAGGGGAGTATGAAAAACTGTTTTTT. Amino acids: CASRGTGEYEKLFF.

The chain has TRBV11-2 and TRBJ2-3, with no clear D. Per the germline V gene, CDR1 is SGHAT and CDR2 is FQNNGV. The CDR3 spans 11 residues. V was trimmed by 1 base and J by 5 bases, leaving 1 base between them. Here the CDR3 DNA reads TGTGCCAGCAGCTTAGGAGATACGCAGTATTTT. Amino acids: CASSLGDTQYF.

The chain combines TRBV5-1 with TRBJ2-7; D remains unclear. Germline V gene sequence: CDR1 SGHRS, CDR2 YFSETQ. V gave up 3 bases and J gave up 4 bases, with 14 bases separating them. The CDR3 has 14 amino acids. Here the CDR3 DNA reads TGCGCCAGCAGCTCCGACTCTCCCTCATACGAGCAGTACTTC. Translated, it gives CASSSDSPSYEQYF.

The chain uses TRBV7-2 and TRBJ2-7; either TRBD1 or TRBD2 may supply D (5 bases each). CDR1 is SGHTA, CDR2 FQGNSA, per germline. V was trimmed by 4 bases and J by 2 bases, leaving 12 bases between them. This CDR3 has 14 amino acids. The CDR3 is CASSYLGTAYEQYF. DNA for the CDR3: TGTGCCAGCAGCTACCTTGGGACGGCCTACGAGCAGTACTTC.

The chain carries TRBV6-5 and TRBJ2-1, with D tentatively TRBD1 (6 bases). Germline loops: CDR1 MNHEY, CDR2 SVGAGI. The CDR3 is 15 residues long. Trimming took off 2 bases at V and 8 bases at J, with 16 bases between the two ends. The CDR3 DNA reads TGTGCCAGCAGTTACGGGGGCAGGGGTTATGATGAGCAGTTCTTC. Translated, it gives CASSYGGRGYDEQFF.

This clone was seen a handful of times. The chain couples TRBV5-4 to TRBJ1-2; unclear D gene. The germline gives CDR1 SGHNT, CDR2 YYREEE (reference sequence). CDR3 length: 16 residues. Deletions cut 4 bases from V and 3 bases from J, with 19 bases between. CDR3 region: CASSPWPVELDYGYTF. DNA for the CDR3: TGTGCCAGCAGCCCTTGGCCGGTAGAATTGGACTATGGCTACACCTTC.

The V gene is TRBV27, the J gene TRBJ1-2; TRBD1 matches 8 bases. J lost 4 bases, V lost 4 bases, and 2 bases had no gene match. The CDR3 contains 13 residues. Per germline, CDR1 MNHEY and CDR2 SMNVEV (reference sequence). CDR3: CASSYRGSYGYTF. In DNA, the CDR3 is TGTGCCAGCAGTTACAGGGGGAGCTATGGCTACACCTTC.

V and J are TRBV13 and TRBJ2-7; D perhaps matches TRBD1 (5 bases). CDR3 length: 15 amino acids. The germline V gene has CDR1 PRHDT and CDR2 FYEKMQ (reference sequence). V was shortened by 0 bases and J by 1 base, with 10 bases between the two germline ends. As DNA, the CDR3 is TGTGCCAGCAGCTTAGGTAGGGGAATGTCCTACGAGCAGTACTTC. It translates to CASSLGRGMSYEQYF.

J is TRBJ2-5 and V is TRBV28; possibly TRBD1 for D (5 bases). The germline V gene has CDR1 MDHEN and CDR2 SYDVKM. Trimming left V 5 bases short and J 5 bases short, with 12 bases between. The CDR3 covers 13 residues. The DNA of the CDR3 is TGTGCCAGCAGTCTACAGGTCCTCGAGACCCAGTACTTC. This sequence encodes CASSLQVLETQYF.

This clone has just one count. The chain uses TRBV7-2 and TRBJ2-3; the D is unclear. The germline V gene has CDR1 SGHTA and CDR2 FQGNSA. V lost 8 bases to trimming and J lost 5 bases, with 11 bases between them. This CDR3 is 12 amino acids long. CDR3: CASQSMGDTQYF. DNA for the CDR3: TGTGCCAGCCAGAGCATGGGAGATACGCAGTATTTT.

The rearrangement joins TRBV2 to TRBJ2-1, with 10 bases that match TRBD2. V lost 7 bases to trimming and J lost 4 bases; unmatched junction nucleotides: 4. Looked up from germline, CDR1 is SNHLY and CDR2 is FYNNEI. This CDR3 has 14 residues. The CDR3 sequence is CASKMTSGYNEQFF. In DNA form, the CDR3 reads TGTGCCAGCAAGATGACTAGCGGGTACAATGAGCAGTTCTTC.

In its sample, this clone was seen once. V usage is TRBV7-2 and J usage is TRBJ1-1, with D uncertain. V was shortened by 3 bases and J by 1 base, with 9 bases between the two germline ends. This CDR3 region has 14 residues. The germline gives CDR1 SGHTA, CDR2 FQGNSA. Here the CDR3 DNA reads TGTGCCAGCAGCTTTTGGGGTGGGAACACTGAAGCTTTCTTT. Its protein is CASSFWGGNTEAFF.

CDR3 region: CASMGPGPHDNEQFF. CDR3 DNA: TGTGCCAGCATGGGACCGGGACCCCATGACAATGAGCAGTTCTTC. The chain joins TRBV6-5 to TRBJ2-1; D might be TRBD1 or TRBD2, each matching 5 bases. This CDR3 has 15 residues. Germline V CDR1 and CDR2: MNHEY, SVGAGI. V was pared by 7 bases and J by 5 bases, with 18 bases between.

This clone is categorized as large. The chain recombines TRBV7-2 with TRBJ1-2; D might be TRBD1 (6 bases). The CDR3 is 14 residues long. Germline V lookup: CDR1 SGHTA, CDR2 FQGNSA. V was shortened by 2 bases and J by 8 bases, with 15 bases between the two germline ends. In nucleotides, the CDR3 is TGTGCCAGCAGCTTACAGGTGCCAGGGGAAGGCTACACCTTC. This gives the protein CASSLQVPGEGYTF.

The chain couples TRBV4-3 to TRBJ1-2; the D is unclear. The V gene lost 2 bases and the J gene lost 2 bases, with 6 bases spanning the gap. This CDR3 spans 13 amino acids. Germline V gives CDR1 LGHNA, CDR2 YSLEER. The CDR3 sequence: CASSQSLNYGYTF. Here the CDR3 DNA reads TGCGCCAGCAGCCAATCGCTCAACTATGGCTACACCTTC.

This clone is a singleton in its sample. The chain is built from TRBV7-3 and TRBJ2-1; 13 bases are shared with TRBD2. Germline V lookup: CDR1 SGHTA, CDR2 FQGTGA. This CDR3 spans 16 amino acids. With V trimmed by 6 bases and J by 8 bases, 10 bases remained unmatched. The CDR3 is CASSSTSGGAFDEQFF. CDR3 nucleotides: TGTGCCAGCAGTTCAACTAGCGGGGGGGCGTTCGATGAGCAGTTCTTC. Complete variable domain (other parts from reference TRBV7-3 and TRBJ2-1): GAGVSQTPSNKVTEKGKYVELRCDPISGHTALYWYRQSLGQGPEFLIYFQGTGAADDSGLPNDRFFAVRPEGSVSTLKIQRTERGDSAVYLCASSSTSGGAFDEQFFGPGTRLTVL.

The gene calls are TRBV19 and TRBJ1-5; D is unresolved. This CDR3 comprises 13 residues. Germline CDR1 reads LNHDA; CDR2 reads SQIVND (reference sequence). The germline V and J ends were trimmed by 1 base and 5 bases, with 6 bases remaining between them. CDR3 DNA sequence: TGTGCCAGTAGTATAGCCATCCATCAGCCCCAGCATTTT. This sequence encodes CASSIAIHQPQHF.

As concerns this clone: A junction boundary mismatches the germline segment, possibly from a read error. The chain carries TRBV5-5 and TRBJ1-2; unclear D gene. CDR1 and CDR2 from the germline V gene are SGHKS and YYEKEE (reference sequence). CDR3 length: 16 amino acids. CDR3 nucleotides: TGCGCCAGCAGCCAAGATCCCGTCGAACTCGACTATGGCTACACCTTC. Its translation is CASSQDPVELDYGYTF.

The chain uses TRBV28 and TRBJ2-2; D possibly corresponds to TRBD2 (5 bases). Germline values: CDR1 MDHEN, CDR2 SYDVKM. The length of the CDR3 is 14 residues. The V end lost 4 bases, the J end lost 6 bases, and 12 bases lay between the germline ends. For the CDR3, the DNA is TGTGCCAGCAGTTGGCGGGTGTCGCCCGGGGAGCTGTTTTTT. As protein: CASSWRVSPGELFF.

The chain recombines TRBV30 with TRBJ1-1; D ambiguous. Germline V lookup: CDR1 GTSNPN, CDR2 SVGIG (reference sequence). V lost 3 bases and J lost 1, with 6 bases in between. The CDR3 has 12 residues. The CDR3 DNA is TGTGCCTGGAGACCCGGGAACACTGAAGCTTTCTTT. Translation: CAWRPGNTEAFF.

The J gene is TRBJ2-5, the V gene TRBV13; D might be TRBD2 (5 bases). The DNA end lines up better with TRBJ2-7; the J call may be wrong. The CDR3 runs to 13 residues. Germline values: CDR1 PRHDT, CDR2 FYEKMQ (reference sequence). CDR3: CASSLVGGYEQYF. CDR3 nucleotide sequence: TGTGCCAGCAGCTTGGTCGGAGGCTACGAGCAGTACTTC.

This clone was detected only once. This rearrangement joins TRBV7-9 to TRBJ2-7, with TRBD1 matching over 11 bases. Germline V gives CDR1 SEHNR, CDR2 FQNEAQ (reference sequence). The CDR3 consists of 16 residues. With 0 bases clipped from V and 3 bases from J, the junction kept 4 bases outside the gene matches. CDR3 protein: CASSLAGQGVDYEQYF. DNA for the CDR3: TGTGCCAGCAGCTTAGCGGGACAGGGGGTGGACTACGAGCAGTACTTC.

This clone was picked up a small number of times. The rearrangement links TRBV5-1 to TRBJ2-2; D ambiguous. Germline V CDR1 and CDR2: SGHRS, YFSETQ. The V end lost 0 bases, the J end lost 6 bases, and 9 bases lay between the germline ends. CDR3 length equals 14 residues. Here the CDR3 reads CASSLERVPGELFF. CDR3 nucleotide sequence: TGCGCCAGCAGCTTGGAAAGGGTCCCCGGGGAGCTGTTTTTT.

This clone was seen a handful of times. This chain joins TRBV14 and TRBJ2-7; D is ambiguous. Germline lookup yields CDR1 SGHDN and CDR2 FVKESK. This CDR3 has 15 residues. The V end lost 4 bases, the J end lost 2 bases, and 15 bases lay between the germline ends. As DNA, the CDR3 is TGTGCCAGCAGCCCGTTCGAGGCTTTCCCCTACGAGCAGTACTTC. It codes for CASSPFEAFPYEQYF.

The chain has TRBV7-6 and TRBJ2-1; 10 bases match TRBD1. After removal of 4 bases from V and 7 bases from J, the junction contained 10 bases not matched to a gene. This CDR3 comprises 16 residues. Germline V gives CDR1 SGHVS, CDR2 FNYEAQ. CDR3 DNA: TGTGCCAGCAGCTCGACTAGACAGGGGGCATTAAATGAGCAGTTCTTC. It encodes CASSSTRQGALNEQFF.